Below, one TCR beta chain is given with its context. These data come from a study of blood T cell repertoires in COVID-19. Study details: COVID-19 samples from acute and convalescent phases originated in the United States, Italy and Spain. The analysed material was cDNA or gDNA that came from T cells, B-cell-depleted T cells, or PBMCs.

Original analysis: Estimates of nucleated cell counts were drawn from the amplification of reference gene primers. The repertoire was sequenced with immunoSEQ multiplex PCR; TCRdb's copy has only in-frame clones and lacks some. From that table come the V and J calls and clone size; the DNA was used to work out D and trimming. The profile covers some 180,000 clones, with approximately 79% appearing a single time and less than 15% taken by the ten largest. Per the germline V gene, CDR1 is MNHEY and CDR2 is SMNVEV (reference sequence). The CDR3 runs to 17 residues. Trimming took 1 base from V and 7 from J; bases not matched to a gene: 10.

The receptor was derived from a man aged 50-60 years who had recovered from COVID-19. V usage is TRBV27 and J usage is TRBJ2-7; 13 positions match TRBD2. Sequenced: peripheral blood. CDR3 bases: TGTGCCAGCAGTTTATTTCGGACTAGCGGGAGTTCACGGGAGCAGTACTTC. Encoded protein: CASSLFRTSGSSREQYF.